This passage covers 25 T cell receptor beta chains from one sample sequenced in a study of identical twins. MiXCR, run by TCRdb on the 5' RACE reads, gives a single entry per CDR3 protein. The data contain 240,000 or so distinct CDR3 sequences, roughly 7% of them singletons. This sample was also put to use in a study of yellow fever vaccine responses in identical twins.

Sequenced material: memory (CD45RO+) T cells sorted from blood. Receptor source: a woman aged 18 to 35 in good health.

This clonotype appeared many times. The CDR3 region has the DNA TGTGCCAGCAGTTTTAATTCAGTTAGCAATCAGCCCCAGCATTTT. Its translation is CASSFNSVSNQPQHF. This chain connects TRBV12-3 or TRBV12-4 to TRBJ1-5; D ambiguous. This CDR3 is 15 amino acids long. Deletions cut 3 bases from V and 0 bases from J, with 9 bases between.

This clonotype was seen many times. The chain carries TRBV6-1 and TRBJ2-7, with D perhaps matching TRBD2 (5 bases). V lost 5 bases, J lost 4 bases, and 12 bases lay in between. The CDR3 covers 13 residues. In germline, CDR1 is MNHNS, CDR2 SASEGT. The CDR3 DNA is TGTGCCAGCAGTAAGGGTCGGGGATACGAGCAGTACGTC. Its translation is CASSKGRGYEQYV.

Only a few counts were recorded for this clonotype. The chain employs TRBV6-6 and TRBJ2-1; D call uncertain. Trimming shortened V by 8 bases and J by 6 bases, and 11 bases separated the two germline ends. Germline CDR1 and CDR2: MNHNY and SVGAGI (reference sequence). The CDR3 totals 12 residues. The CDR3 is CASRDRFNEQFF. In DNA, the CDR3 is TGTGCCAGCCGCGACCGATTCAATGAGCAGTTCTTC.

This clonotype was detected a few times. This sequence joins TRBV20-1 and TRBJ1-4, with 8 bases matching TRBD1. V gave up 0 bases and J gave up 9 bases; unmatched junction bases: 9. The CDR3 loop spans 15 amino acids. CDR1 and CDR2 from the germline V gene are DFQATT and SNEGSKA (reference sequence). CDR3 in DNA: TGCAGTGCTAGAGATAGGCAGGGGGCAGGTAAAAAACTGTTTTTT. Its translation is CSARDRQGAGKKLFF.

This CDR3 reads CASSHRTSGHKPLAKNIQYF. For the CDR3, the DNA is TGTGCCAGCAGCCATCGGACTAGCGGGCACAAACCTTTGGCCAAAAACATTCAGTACTTC. This rearrangement joins TRBV4-2 to TRBJ2-4, with 11 nucleotides matching TRBD2. The length of the CDR3 is 20 residues. Germline CDR1 is LGHNA and CDR2 is YNFKEQ. The junction had 14 bases not matched to a gene; V was cut back by 3 bases and J by 1 base.

The chain couples TRBV4-2 to TRBJ1-5, with D possibly being TRBD1 (5 bases). Germline-derived CDR1 and CDR2 are LGHNA and YNFKEQ. The CDR3 loop spans 15 amino acids. The V gene lost 0 bases and the J gene lost 6 bases, with 12 bases spanning the gap. Written as DNA, the CDR3 is TGTGCCAGCAGCCAAGATTGGGGGGGGATTCAGCCCCAGCATTTT. The encoded protein is CASSQDWGGIQPQHF.

A few counts support this clonotype. The V and J genes are TRBV2 and TRBJ2-3; perhaps TRBD2 as D (5 bases). V gave up 1 base and J gave up 3 bases, with 11 bases separating them. Per germline, CDR1 SNHLY and CDR2 FYNNEI. The CDR3 is 15 amino acids. As DNA, the CDR3 is TGTGCCAGCAGTGAAGAGAGGGTACGAACAGATACGCAGTATTTT. This sequence encodes CASSEERVRTDTQYF.

This clonotype was seen a handful of times. The genes are TRBV14 and TRBJ2-1; 8 bases agree with TRBD2. Trimming removed 4 bases from V and 0 bases from J; junction bases left unmatched: 8. The germline V gene encodes CDR1 SGHDN and CDR2 FVKESK. This CDR3 spans 17 amino acids. The CDR3 region has the DNA TGTGCCAGCAGCCTCATCGGCGGGGGGAGCTCCTACAATGAGCAGTTCTTC. Amino acid sequence: CASSLIGGGSSYNEQFF.

Ten or more counts support this clonotype. This sequence joins TRBV7-2 and TRBJ2-1; no clear D. Germline loops: CDR1 SGHTA, CDR2 FQGNSA. V shed 5 bases and J shed 2 bases, with 10 bases lying between them. This CDR3 contains 14 residues. The CDR3 here is CASSPRGPYNEQFF. Written as DNA, the CDR3 is TGTGCCAGCAGCCCCCGTGGCCCCTACAATGAGCAGTTCTTC.

In its sample, this clonotype was seen a few times. The genes are TRBV20-1 and TRBJ2-5; 9 bases line up with TRBD2. From germline, CDR1 is DFQATT and CDR2 SNEGSKA (reference sequence). The CDR3 length is 15 residues. With V trimmed by 3 bases and J by 4 bases, 9 bases remained unmatched. The CDR3 reads CSASGAGGPGETQYF. The CDR3 nucleotides are TGCAGTGCTAGTGGGGCGGGAGGGCCGGGAGAGACCCAGTACTTC.

This clonotype was recorded once. V and J are TRBV2 and TRBJ2-5, with TRBD2 matching 8 bases. Germline loops: CDR1 SNHLY, CDR2 FYNNEI. The CDR3 length is 16 residues. The V segment lost 6 bases and the J segment 7 bases; nucleotides outside the gene matches: 16. The CDR3 here is CASRVEAGALYMTQYF. The CDR3 DNA is TGTGCCAGCAGGGTAGAAGCGGGGGCCCTATATATGACCCAGTACTTC.

The rearrangement links TRBV7-8 to TRBJ2-1; D perhaps matches TRBD1 (7 bases). Germline V gene lookup returns CDR1 SGHVS and CDR2 FQNEAQ. V was trimmed by 3 bases and J by 14 bases, leaving 23 bases between them. The CDR3 consists of 15 residues. Written as DNA, the CDR3 is TGTGCCAGCAGCTTTTTCTCCAGGGGGGCATCCCTAGAGTTCTTC. Amino acids: CASSFFSRGASLEFF. Full variable domain (rest looked up from reference TRBV7-8 and TRBJ2-1): GAGVSQSPRYKVAKRGQDVALRCDPISGHVSLFWYQQALGQGPEFLTYFQNEAQLDKSGLPSDRFFAERPEGSVSTLKIQRTQQEDSAVYLCASSFFSRGASLEFFGPGTRLTVL.

This chain links TRBV5-5 with TRBJ2-7; TRBD1 aligns across 12 bases. After removal of 1 base from V and 5 bases from J, the junction contained 7 bases not matched to a gene. Germline values: CDR1 SGHKS, CDR2 YYEKEE (reference sequence). The length of the CDR3 is 16 residues. The chain's CDR3 is CASSLLFRDRGHEQYV. The CDR3 nucleotides are TGTGCCAGCAGCTTGCTTTTCCGGGACAGGGGGCACGAGCAGTACGTC.

This clonotype was detected ten times or more. The J gene is TRBJ2-3, the V gene TRBV5-1, with 10 nucleotides matching TRBD1. CDR1 is SGHRS, CDR2 YFSETQ, per germline. V lost 4 bases, J lost 3 bases, and 2 bases stayed unmatched. This CDR3 spans 14 amino acids. In nucleotides, the CDR3 is TGCGCCAGCAGCAAGGGACAGGGGACAGATACGCAGTATTTT. Encoded protein: CASSKGQGTDTQYF. Supplemented by reference TRBV5-1 and TRBJ2-3, the full variable domain reads KAGVTQTPRYLIKTRGQQVTLSCSPISGHRSVSWYQQTPGQGLQFLFEYFSETQRNKGNFPGRFSGRQFSNSRSEMNVSTLELGDSALYLCASSKGQGTDTQYFGPGTRLTVL.

V is TRBV5-1 and J is TRBJ1-1, with TRBD1 matching over 8 bases. The CDR3 consists of 16 residues. The trim removed 0 bases at V and 0 bases at J, leaving 4 bases unmatched. The germline gives CDR1 SGHRS, CDR2 YFSETQ. The CDR3 region is CASSLVGQGMNTEAFF. CDR3 DNA: TGCGCCAGCAGCTTGGTCGGACAGGGCATGAACACTGAAGCTTTCTTT. The variable domain in full, with the rest retrieved from reference TRBV5-1 and TRBJ1-1, is KAGVTQTPRYLIKTRGQQVTLSCSPISGHRSVSWYQQTPGQGLQFLFEYFSETQRNKGNFPGRFSGRQFSNSRSEMNVSTLELGDSALYLCASSLVGQGMNTEAFFGQGTRLTVV.

The rearrangement joins TRBV28 to TRBJ1-1; D is undetermined. The CDR3 length is 15 residues. CDR1 is MDHEN and CDR2 is SYDVKM in the germline V gene. With 3 bases removed from V and 0 bases from J, the gap between germline ends came to 11 bases. The CDR3 here is CASSFFGRMNTEAFF. DNA for the CDR3: TGTGCCAGCAGTTTTTTTGGGCGCATGAACACTGAAGCTTTCTTT. Drawing the rest from reference TRBV28 and TRBJ1-1, the complete variable domain is DVKVTQSSRYLVKRTGEKVFLECVQDMDHENMFWYRQDPGLGLRLIYFSYDVKMKEKGDIPEGYSVSREKKERFSLILESASTNQTSMYLCASSFFGRMNTEAFFGQGTRLTVV.

This clonotype came up a few times. The genes are TRBV14 and TRBJ2-1; D may be TRBD1 (5 bases). Germline loops: CDR1 SGHDN, CDR2 FVKESK. The ends were cut back, 5 bases at V and 9 bases at J, with 14 bases in the middle. This CDR3 is built from 13 residues. In DNA, the CDR3 is TGTGCCAGCAGCTCAATCAGGGCGAGTGAGCAGTTCTTC. Its protein is CASSSIRASEQFF.

The CDR3, as DNA: TGCAGTGCTAGGGAGACCCCCCCGGATACGCAGTATTTT. Translation: CSARETPPDTQYF. J is TRBJ2-3 and V is TRBV20-1; D ambiguous. Germline CDR1 reads DFQATT; CDR2 reads SNEGSKA (reference sequence). This CDR3 has 13 residues. Trimming stripped 3 bases from V and 6 bases from J, with 13 bases between.

This clonotype has a handful of counts. This rearrangement joins TRBV11-2 to TRBJ2-5, with 12 bases fitting TRBD2. In germline, CDR1 is SGHAT, CDR2 FQNNGV. This CDR3 contains 15 residues. J gave up 4 bases and V 7 bases, and 7 bases lay outside the gene matches. The CDR3 nucleotides read TGTGCCAGCACCCTGACTAGCGGGAGAGGAGAGACCCAGTACTTC. This gives the protein CASTLTSGRGETQYF.

This clonotype was observed many times. This sequence joins TRBV5-1 and TRBJ1-1, with a weak D call TRBD1 (5 bases). The CDR3 covers 15 residues. Germline V gene data show CDR1 as SGHRS and CDR2 as YFSETQ. Trimming stripped 0 bases from V and 1 base from J, with 10 bases between. The CDR3 DNA sequence: TGCGCCAGCAGCTTGGAAGGGGCGGGGAACACTGAAGCTTTCTTT. This sequence encodes CASSLEGAGNTEAFF.

This clonotype has only a few counts. The CDR3: CASSSRLQETQYF. CDR3 nucleotide sequence: TGCGCCAGCAGCTCCAGGCTCCAAGAGACCCAGTACTTC. The chain links TRBV5-1 to TRBJ2-5; no clear D gene. CDR3 length: 13 residues. The ends were cut back, 3 bases at V and 1 base at J, with 7 bases in the middle. CDR1 and CDR2 (germline): SGHRS, YFSETQ.

The chain recombines TRBV2 with TRBJ2-5, with 9 nucleotides matching TRBD2. V was pared by 8 bases and J by 7 bases, with 2 bases of the junction left unmatched. Germline-derived CDR1 and CDR2 are SNHLY and FYNNEI. This CDR3 has 11 residues. CDR3 sequence reads: CASGTSRTQYF. The CDR3 coding sequence is TGTGCCAGCGGGACTAGCCGGACCCAGTACTTC.

This clonotype has more than one count but fewer than ten. The DNA of the CDR3 is TGTGCCAGCAGTGGAAACAGGGGTGAGACCCAGTACTTC. Its protein product is CASSGNRGETQYF. The chain has TRBV25-1 and TRBJ2-5, with TRBD1 matching over 7 bases. The CDR3 runs to 13 residues. Germline-derived CDR1 and CDR2 are MGHDK and SYGVNS. The ends lost 4 bases at V and 5 bases at J; junction bases unmatched: 4. Looking up the rest from reference TRBV25-1 and TRBJ2-5 gives the full variable domain: EADIYQTPRYLVIGTGKKITLECSQTMGHDKMYWYQQDPGMELHLIHYSYGVNSTEKGDLSSESTVSRIRTEHFPLTLESARPSHTSQYLCASSGNRGETQYFGPGTRLLVL.

The chain is built from TRBV18 and TRBJ1-5; a possible D gene is TRBD1 (6 bases). The CDR3 loop spans 15 amino acids. V was cut by 3 bases and J by 3 bases, with 12 bases left in between. Germline V gives CDR1 KGHSH, CDR2 LQKENI. The CDR3 loop reads CASSPGQGTNQPQHF. The CDR3 DNA reads as TGTGCCAGCTCACCGGGGCAGGGGACCAATCAGCCCCAGCATTTT.

This chain connects TRBV19 to TRBJ2-3, with 11 bases lining up with TRBD2. In germline, CDR1 is LNHDA, CDR2 SQIVND (reference sequence). This CDR3 is 17 amino acids long. The J segment lost 4 bases and the V segment lost 4 bases, leaving 10 bases of the junction unmatched. This CDR3 is CASSTSYSGRAADTQYF. The CDR3 DNA follows: TGTGCCAGTAGTACATCATATAGCGGGAGGGCCGCAGATACGCAGTATTTT.